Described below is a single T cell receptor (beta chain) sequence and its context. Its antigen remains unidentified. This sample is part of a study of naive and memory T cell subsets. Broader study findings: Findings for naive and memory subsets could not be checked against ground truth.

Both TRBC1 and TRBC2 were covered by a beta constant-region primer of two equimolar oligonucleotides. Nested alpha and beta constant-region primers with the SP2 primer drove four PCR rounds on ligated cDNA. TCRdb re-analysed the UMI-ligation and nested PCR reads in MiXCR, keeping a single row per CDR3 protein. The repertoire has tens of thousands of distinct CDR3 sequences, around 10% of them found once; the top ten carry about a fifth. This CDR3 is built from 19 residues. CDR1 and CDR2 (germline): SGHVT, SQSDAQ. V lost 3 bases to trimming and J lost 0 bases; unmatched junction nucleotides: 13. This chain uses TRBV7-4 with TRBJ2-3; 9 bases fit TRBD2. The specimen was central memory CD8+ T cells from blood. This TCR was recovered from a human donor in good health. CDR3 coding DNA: TGTGCCAGCAGCTTCGGGGTGACTAGCGGAGTGGGGAGCACAGATACGCAGTATTTT. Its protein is CASSFGVTSGVGSTDTQYF.